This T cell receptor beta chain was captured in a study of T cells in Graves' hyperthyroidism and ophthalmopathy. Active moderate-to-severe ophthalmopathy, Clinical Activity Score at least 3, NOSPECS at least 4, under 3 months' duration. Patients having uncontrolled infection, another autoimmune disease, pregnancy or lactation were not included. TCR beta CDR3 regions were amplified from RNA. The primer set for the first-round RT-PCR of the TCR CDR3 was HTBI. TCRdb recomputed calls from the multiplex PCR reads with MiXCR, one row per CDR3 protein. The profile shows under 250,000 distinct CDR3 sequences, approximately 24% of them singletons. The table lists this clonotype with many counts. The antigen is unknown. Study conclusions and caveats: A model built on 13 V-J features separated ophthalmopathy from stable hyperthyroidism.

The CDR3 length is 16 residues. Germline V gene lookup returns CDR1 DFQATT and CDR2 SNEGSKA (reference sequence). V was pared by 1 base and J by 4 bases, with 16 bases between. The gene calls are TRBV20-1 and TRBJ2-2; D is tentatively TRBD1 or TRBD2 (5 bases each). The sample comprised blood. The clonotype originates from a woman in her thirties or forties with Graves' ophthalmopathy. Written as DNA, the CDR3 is TGCAGTGCTAGAGCCCCACTAGGGGTTGGCACCGGGGAGCTGTTTTTT. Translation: CSARAPLGVGTGELFF.